This entry is about one TCR beta chain. Its target is unknown. These data come from a study of shared clonotypes between healthy human individuals. The CDR3 consists of 16 residues. With 1 base removed from V and 4 bases from J, the gap between germline ends came to 15 bases. Study conclusions and caveats: Inspection by rarefaction showed sorted-subset sequencing to be incomplete despite large depth.

Generated by immunoSEQ multiplex PCR, the TCRdb table keeps only in-frame clones and is missing some. The sample yields around 2,000,000 clones, approximately 95% seen once. The clonotype comes from a man aged 18 to 29 in good health. V gene TRBV5-3 combines with J gene TRBJ1-5, with unresolved D. TRBV5-3 is noted as an ORF with a role that remains uncertain. The material sequenced was naive CD4+ T cells sorted from blood. The subset: CD45RA+ positively selected. The CDR3 loop is CARSLFPLRLNQPQHF. The CDR3, as DNA: TGTGCCAGAAGCTTGTTTCCCCTCAGATTAAATCAGCCCCAGCATTTT.